One and the same sample provided the 12 T cell receptor beta chains below, sequenced in a study of blood T cell repertoires in COVID-19. Produced via immunoSEQ multiplex PCR; TCRdb's table is partial and in-frame only. The sample holds more than 110,000 clones, more than 65% seen once. The sample taken for sequencing was peripheral blood. The receptors were sampled from a human donor in a cohort sampled during active COVID-19.

This clone was picked up a small number of times. The chain uses TRBV6-5 and TRBJ1-1, with TRBD1 matching 9 bases. Per the germline V gene, CDR1 is MNHEY and CDR2 is SVGAGI. The CDR3 is made up of 16 amino acids. After removal of 4 bases from V and 4 bases from J, the junction contained 10 bases not matched to a gene. CDR3 loop: CASSSNEGQGTTEAFF. The DNA for the CDR3 is TGTGCCAGCAGTTCTAACGAGGGACAGGGTACCACTGAAGCTTTCTTT.

V gene TRBV18 combines with J gene TRBJ2-6; 12 nucleotides match TRBD1. The germline V gene encodes CDR1 KGHSH and CDR2 LQKENI. The CDR3 covers 17 residues. V was pared by 3 bases and J by 3 bases, with 3 bases of the junction left unmatched. The DNA of the CDR3 is TGTGCCAGCTCACCCCGGGACAGGGGGCGTGGGGCCAACGTCCTGACTTTC. It specifies CASSPRDRGRGANVLTF.

The chain combines TRBV24-1 with TRBJ2-1, with 9 bases fitting TRBD1. The ends lost 3 bases at V and 5 bases at J; junction bases unmatched: 7. CDR1 is KGHDR and CDR2 is SFDVKD in the germline V gene. The CDR3 covers 16 residues. The CDR3 sequence is CATSDQPGQGNNEQFF. The CDR3 DNA sequence: TGTGCCACCAGTGATCAACCGGGACAGGGTAACAATGAGCAGTTCTTC.

The chain uses TRBV7-6 and TRBJ2-3; 15 nucleotides align to TRBD2. This CDR3 has 18 residues. Losses at the gene ends were 4 bases for V and 0 bases for J; bases not matched to a gene: 5. From germline, CDR1 is SGHVS and CDR2 FNYEAQ. The chain's CDR3 is CASSSGTSGGFSTDTQYF. CDR3 bases: TGTGCCAGCAGCTCTGGGACTAGCGGGGGGTTCAGCACAGATACGCAGTATTTT.

The J gene is TRBJ1-1, the V gene TRBV28, with unresolved D. Germline lookup yields CDR1 MDHEN and CDR2 SYDVKM. V was pared by 5 bases and J by 5 bases, with 15 bases between. The CDR3 is made up of 14 amino acids. This CDR3 is CASSPRAGWTEAFF. The CDR3, as DNA: TGTGCCAGCAGTCCCCGGGCGGGGTGGACTGAAGCTTTCTTT.

This chain links TRBV6-2 or TRBV6-3 with TRBJ1-2; D remains ambiguous. V lost 5 bases to trimming and J lost 8 bases, with 15 bases between them. Per the germline V gene, CDR1 is MNHEY and CDR2 is SVGEGT. The CDR3 is made up of 13 amino acids. In DNA form, the CDR3 reads TGTGCCAGCAGTAACGGAGTGACTAGGGGCTACACCTTC. It encodes CASSNGVTRGYTF.

This clone is a singleton in its sample. The genes are TRBV5-4 and TRBJ1-2, with D unclear. Per the germline V gene, CDR1 is SGHNT and CDR2 is YYREEE (reference sequence). The CDR3 spans 14 residues. The V and J ends lost 1 base and 4 bases respectively, with 11 bases between them. The CDR3 bases are TGTGCCAGCAGCTTGAACGAGGGTATCTATGGCTACACCTTC. This encodes CASSLNEGIYGYTF.

V gene TRBV7-2 combines with J gene TRBJ2-4, with 11 bases lining up with TRBD1. The CDR3 sequence is 15 residues long. Trimming cost V 4 bases and J 6 bases; bases outside gene matches: 5. Germline V gene sequence: CDR1 SGHTA, CDR2 FQGNSA. The CDR3 loop reads CASSSGGTGGNIQYF. The CDR3 DNA is TGTGCCAGCAGCTCTGGAGGGACAGGGGGAAACATTCAGTACTTC.

This chain links TRBV20-1 with TRBJ2-1; the D gene is possibly TRBD2 (5 bases). V was cut by 0 bases and J by 9 bases, with 6 bases left in between. Germline V CDR1 and CDR2: DFQATT, SNEGSKA (reference sequence). CDR3 size: 11 residues. The DNA of the CDR3 is TGCAGTGCTAGAGATGAGGGTGAGCAGTTCTTC. Amino acid sequence: CSARDEGEQFF.

The rearrangement links TRBV7-3 to TRBJ2-1, with 7 bases matching TRBD2. CDR3 length: 15 amino acids. CDR1 SGHTA and CDR2 FQGTGA come from the germline V gene. Losses at the gene ends were 2 bases for V and 5 bases for J; bases not matched to a gene: 6. The CDR3 coding sequence is TGTGCCAGCAGCTTATGGCGGGGGAATAACAATGAGCAGTTCTTC. Translating it yields CASSLWRGNNNEQFF.

The genes are TRBV9 and TRBJ2-1; tentatively, D is TRBD2 (5 bases). Per germline, CDR1 SGDLS and CDR2 YYNGEE. The CDR3 sequence is 14 residues long. Trimming took off 4 bases at V and 2 bases at J, with 10 bases between the two ends. This chain's CDR3 is CASSPRGAYNEQFF. Written as DNA, the CDR3 is TGTGCCAGCAGCCCCCGGGGAGCCTACAATGAGCAGTTCTTC.

The rearrangement joins TRBV10-3 to TRBJ1-3; D is perhaps TRBD1 (5 bases). Germline CDR1 is ENHRY and CDR2 is SYGVKD. Trimming left V 6 bases short and J 0 bases short, with 12 bases between. The CDR3 length is 15 residues. This CDR3 is CAIRGGETSGNTIYF. The CDR3 DNA reads as TGTGCCATCAGGGGGGGGGAAACCTCTGGAAACACCATATATTTT.